Given below is one T cell receptor (beta chain) in context. The antigen remains undetermined. The germline gene is not matched at one end of the junction; a read error may be the cause. The CDR3 spans 13 residues. Germline V gene sequence: CDR1 SQVTM, CDR2 ANQGSEA. The sample belongs to a study of tumor and adjacent non-tumor tissue in lung cancer. Looking at the study overall: On average, productive TCRbeta reads reached around 4 million per sample. Whole-study results and caveats: Tumor repertoires had a smaller top 100 clone share than normal lung.

The library came from three nested PCR rounds adapted from ARM-PCR protocols. TCRdb re-derived calls from the multiplex PCR reads in MiXCR, one entry per CDR3 protein. In the table there are about 50,000 distinct CDR3 sequences, around two thirds of which are singletons. No cell sorting was done before RNA was extracted from the tissue. The normal lung tissue was taken more than 3 cm from the tumor edge. Sequencing input: distant non-tumor lung tissue. This TCR derives from an older woman with non-small cell lung cancer. The genes are TRBV29-1 and TRBJ1-1, with a weak D call TRBD1 (6 bases). The CDR3 nucleotides read TGCAGCGTGACTGAGGGCAGGGGTACTGAAACTTTCTTC. Its translation: CSVTEGRGTETFF.